The clone carrying this T cell receptor beta chain has ten or more counts. Antigen: not known. These data belong to a study of CD8 T cells in ankylosing spondylitis. Notes on the study in general: Apparently characteristic of ankylosing spondylitis blood was a TCR beta motif (fewer than ten highly homologous variants). Reports say disease-linked clones showed up significantly more in matched ankylosing spondylitis synovial fluid.

The V end was cut by 0 bases, the J end by 9 bases, with 12 bases between. CDR1 is SGHKS, CDR2 YYEKEE, per germline (reference sequence). There are 13 residues in the CDR3. The authors made TCR beta libraries by quantitative 5'-RACE with molecular barcodes. TCRdb fed the 5' RACE reads into MiXCR, producing one record per CDR3 protein. The table includes about 250,000 distinct CDR3 sequences, under 8.5% detected once. The sequencing input was blood, either unsorted or a sorted T cell fraction (not recorded which). The chain carries TRBV5-5 and TRBJ2-5; D is ambiguous. This clonotype was obtained from a female donor with ankylosing spondylitis or in good health (not recorded which). CDR3 sequence (DNA): TGTGCCAGCAGCTTGGAGGTGGAAACGGCCCAGTACTTC. Amino acid sequence: CASSLEVETAQYF.